This is a list of T cell receptor beta chains from one sample in a study of lymphopenia after photon versus proton radiotherapy. The protocol was immunoSEQ multiplex PCR, while the TCRdb copy is restricted to in-frame clones and leaves out a portion. Of more than 50,000 clones listed, about four fifths are singletons. Sequences were derived from peripheral blood, sampled from a patient treated with photon-based radiotherapy. Every receptor here comes from a man in his forties or fifties with gastric cancer. CDR3s include the opening cysteine and the closing phenylalanine or tryptophan. The D gene is left open where the match is weak. Clone sizes are given selectively: once, few, many, or a class where the clone is expanded.

>TRBD1|-|TRBV27|TRBJ1-2
CASSHGQGAYYGYTF
TGTGCCAGCAGTCACGGACAGGGGGCTTACTATGGCTACACCTTC
>TRBD2|-|TRBV19|TRBJ2-7
CASSSPTSGNSYEQYF
TGTGCCAGTAGTAGCCCCACTAGCGGGAACTCCTACGAGCAGTACTTC
>-|once|TRBV28|TRBJ2-7
CASNSGPGYEQYF
TGTGCCAGCAACTCAGGGCCGGGCTACGAGCAGTACTTC
>TRBD2|-|TRBV7-8|TRBJ2-4
CASSTSGRDIQYF
TGTGCCAGCAGTACTAGCGGGAGAGACATTCAGTACTTC
>TRBD2|once|TRBV28|TRBJ2-1
CASQGGGRDNEQFF
TGTGCCAGCCAGGGGGGCGGGAGGGACAATGAGCAGTTCTTC
>-|-|TRBV30|TRBJ2-7
CAWSQPPTSEQYF
TGTGCCTGGAGTCAACCCCCTACCTCCGAGCAGTACTTC
>-|-|TRBV6-5|TRBJ1-5
CASSGDGSSNQPQHF
TGTGCCAGCAGTGGTGACGGGAGTAGCAATCAGCCCCAGCATTTT
>TRBD1|once|TRBV5-1|TRBJ1-5
CASSLGQGHQPQHF
TGCGCCAGCAGCTTGGGACAGGGTCACCAGCCCCAGCATTTT
>-|-|TRBV2|TRBJ1-2
CASSTGRYYGYTF
TGTGCCAGCTCGACAGGAAGGTACTATGGCTACACCTTC
>-|-|TRBV7-6|TRBJ1-3
CASSLGGTVNTIYF
TGTGCCAGCAGCTTAGGGGGCACGGTAAACACCATATATTTT
>TRBD2|-|TRBV18|TRBJ2-1
CASSPWTGGPAEQFF
TGTGCCAGCTCACCATGGACGGGAGGGCCGGCTGAGCAGTTCTTC
>TRBD1|-|TRBV6-5|TRBJ1-5
CASSSQGGGQPQHF
TGTGCCAGCAGTTCCCAGGGGGGAGGTCAGCCCCAGCATTTT
>TRBD1|-|TRBV14|TRBJ1-4
CASSQIWTGREKLFF
TGTGCCAGCAGCCAGATATGGACAGGCCGGGAAAAACTGTTTTTT
>-|once|TRBV6-5|TRBJ2-7
CASSFQPVAGPYEQYF
TGTGCCAGCAGTTTTCAACCGGTCGCGGGACCATACGAGCAGTACTTC
>-|-|TRBV29-1|TRBJ2-1
CSVGGEGARARDEQFF
TGCAGCGTTGGGGGGGAAGGGGCCAGGGCGAGAGACGAGCAGTTCTTC
>TRBD2|-|TRBV28|TRBJ2-5
CASTSPGLAGGETQYF
TGTGCCAGCACCTCCCCCGGGCTAGCGGGAGGAGAGACCCAGTACTTC
>TRBD2|once|TRBV10-1|TRBJ2-1
CASTSWLGLAGVGNNEQFF
TGCGCCAGCACTAGTTGGTTGGGACTAGCGGGAGTAGGCAACAATGAGCAGTTCTTC
>-|-|TRBV7-9|TRBJ1-2
CASSPRTGMNYGYTF
TGTGCCAGCAGCCCACGAACAGGGATGAACTATGGCTACACCTTC
>TRBD2|-|TRBV6-4|TRBJ2-5
CASSERLAGKETQYF
TGTGCCAGCAGTGAGCGACTAGCGGGGAAAGAGACCCAGTACTTC
>TRBD1|-|TRBV25-1|TRBJ1-1
CASSKQGRPEAFF
TGTGCCAGCAGTAAACAGGGGAGGCCTGAAGCTTTCTTT
>-|-|TRBV19|TRBJ2-2
CASSIAPGQGGELFF
TGTGCCAGTAGTATAGCCCCGGGACAAGGCGGGGAGCTGTTTTTT
>-|-|TRBV7-2|TRBJ2-7
CASSLYREGYEQYF
TGTGCCAGCAGCTTATACCGAGAGGGGTACGAGCAGTACTTC
>TRBD2|-|TRBV6-4|TRBJ2-1
CASSDSGEGHNEQFF
TGTGCCAGCAGTGACTCAGGGGAGGGGCACAATGAGCAGTTCTTC
>TRBD1|-|TRBV15|TRBJ1-2
CATSSEGQGVWYGYTF
TGTGCCACCAGCAGCGAAGGACAGGGGGTATGGTATGGCTACACCTTC
>TRBD2|once|TRBV5-5|TRBJ2-7
CASSLISGSNYEQYF
TGTGCCAGCAGCTTGATTAGCGGGAGTAACTACGAGCAGTACTTC
>-|-|TRBV5-5|TRBJ2-7
CASSFGPGEEAYEQYF
TGTGCCAGCAGCTTTGGACCCGGGGAAGAAGCCTACGAGCAGTACTTC
>TRBD1|-|TRBV27|TRBJ2-5
CASIRIEDRGNSWGIGETQYF
TGTGCCAGCATAAGGATCGAGGACAGGGGAAACTCGTGGGGTATAGGGGAGACCCAGTACTTC
>-|-|TRBV4-2|TRBJ1-2
CASSPSGDNYGYTF
TGTGCCAGCAGCCCGTCAGGGGATAACTATGGCTACACCTTC
>TRBD1|-|TRBV19|TRBJ2-1
CASSMTGGWGEQFF
TGTGCCAGTAGTATGACAGGGGGCTGGGGTGAGCAGTTCTTC
>-|-|TRBV15|TRBJ1-2
CATSSAQGNYGYTF
TGTGCCACCAGCAGTGCACAGGGAAACTATGGCTACACCTTC
>TRBD2|once|TRBV7-6|TRBJ2-3
CASSSTSGEGDTQYF
TGTGCCAGCAGCTCGACTAGCGGGGAGGGAGATACGCAGTATTTT
>-|-|TRBV7-9|TRBJ1-3
CASSFGGSSGNTIYF
TGTGCCAGCAGCTTTGGGGGGAGCTCTGGAAACACCATATATTTT
>-|-|TRBV25-1|TRBJ1-2
CASSENPRLGYGYTF
TGTGCCAGCAGTGAAAACCCCAGGTTGGGCTATGGCTACACCTTC
>-|many|TRBV18|TRBJ1-3
CASSGSSSGNTIYF
TGTGCCAGCTCTGGCTCAAGCTCTGGAAACACCATATATTTT
>TRBD2|once|TRBV18|TRBJ2-2
CASSPERTRGTGELFF
TGTGCCAGCTCACCGGAGAGGACTAGAGGGACCGGGGAGCTGTTTTTT
>-|-|TRBV18|TRBJ1-4
CASSPGGPNEKLFF
TGTGCCAGCTCACCAGGGGGTCCTAATGAAAAACTGTTTTTT
>TRBD1|-|TRBV19|TRBJ2-3
CASSIGDRGAHTQYF
TGTGCCAGTAGTATTGGGGACAGGGGGGCCCATACGCAGTATTTT
>-|-|TRBV9|TRBJ2-2
CASSKGWGQYTGELFF
TGTGCCAGCAGCAAGGGGTGGGGACAATACACCGGGGAGCTGTTTTTT
>TRBD2|-|TRBV13|TRBJ2-1
CASSLAGLAGDHEQFF
TGTGCCAGCAGCCTAGCGGGACTAGCGGGAGATCATGAGCAGTTCTTC
>TRBD2|-|TRBV5-1|TRBJ2-5
CASSRISGAGETQYF
TGCGCCAGCAGCCGGATCTCAGGAGCGGGGGAGACCCAGTACTTC
>-|-|TRBV6-5|TRBJ2-7
CASSQTGGYEQYF
TGTGCCAGCAGCCAGACAGGAGGTTACGAGCAGTACTTC
>-|-|TRBV29-1|TRBJ2-1
CSVKIGPESYNEQFF
TGCAGCGTTAAGATCGGCCCCGAGAGTTACAATGAGCAGTTCTTC
>TRBD2|once|TRBV5-6|TRBJ2-5
CASSLGTSGAPIARETQYF
TGTGCCAGCAGCTTGGGAACTAGCGGAGCCCCCATTGCCCGGGAGACCCAGTACTTC
>-|-|TRBV7-3|TRBJ1-1
CASSFPGRETEAFF
TGTGCCAGCAGCTTTCCCGGGAGGGAGACTGAAGCTTTCTTT
>-|-|TRBV19|TRBJ1-4
CASSIVADEKLFF
TGTGCCAGTAGTATAGTGGCAGATGAAAAACTGTTTTTT
>-|once|TRBV15|TRBJ1-5
CATSRGGGLGDMSNQPQHF
TGTGCCACCAGCAGAGGGGGGGGTCTGGGAGATATGAGCAATCAGCCCCAGCATTTT
>-|-|TRBV5-1|TRBJ2-1
CASSLTLLRGNMNEQFF
TGCGCCAGCAGCTTGACGCTATTGCGGGGAAACATGAATGAGCAGTTCTTC
>-|few|TRBV28|TRBJ2-2
CASRILRSTNTGELFF
TGTGCCAGCAGGATCCTACGGAGCACGAACACCGGGGAGCTGTTTTTT